Below, one TCR beta chain is given with its context. This clonotype has ten or more counts. What antigen it recognizes has not been identified. No much larger clone is present one base from it, and per-base qualities are unavailable. Measured from the cysteine to the phenylalanine, the CDR3 is 15 residues long. Solely the CDR3 DNA is kept, with 45 bases framed from the first base. Compared with germline, V lacks 5 bases and J lacks 0 bases; bases without a gene match: 3. Reading the germline V gene (reference sequence) gives CDR1 SEHNR and CDR2 FQNEAQ. A case-control design nested within a healthcare worker cohort in London, UK, was used, with weekly nasopharyngeal swab PCR tests and blood sampling performed. Healthcare workers were recruited during the week of the UK lockdown, between 23 and 31 March 2020, and followed weekly for up to about 15 weeks. The data are from a study of early T cells in non-severe SARS-CoV-2 infection (dated by TCRdb to the early 2020s). Study-wide context: Bulk RNA from unsorted whole blood was used for TCR sequencing, so alpha and beta chains could not be paired.

The library was built by means of 5' RACE. Sequencing used a NextSeq 500. The TCR library protocol attached unique molecular identifiers to individual cDNA molecules to correct for sequencing error and PCR bias. TCR alpha and beta chains were both sequenced, and the abundances of alpha and beta sequences in each sample were closely correlated with each other. From the authors' description of their analysis: Decombinator V4 was used to annotate TCR sequences for V gene, J gene and CDR3. TCRs were defined as expanded if a significant change between any two time points was detected under a Poisson model with p below 0.0001. TCR abundances were normalised to the total number of TCRs sequenced in each sample and reported as counts per million. MAIT TCRs were defined by TRAV1-2 paired with TRAJ12, TRAJ20 or TRAJ33, and iNKT TCRs by TRAV10 paired with TRAJ18. A search of VDJdb, accessed on 1 November 2021, was run for TCRs annotated to CMV, EBV and SARS-CoV-2, with TCRs annotated for multiple antigens excluded. The raw public reads went through TCRdb reprocessing: fastp at Q25, MiXCR clone calling, in-frame beta chains kept. Every distinct CDR3 protein forms one entry, paired with its most common genes and DNA. These V and J calls are TCRdb output, not the study's own analysis. The sample table lists around 58,000 distinct CDR3 sequences, roughly 7.1% of them with a count of one. The ten largest clones capture about 10% of the sample.

Overall study results and their limits: VDJdb matching was skewed toward anti-spike CD8 responses and likely underestimated virus-specific expansions, missing private and CD4 specificities.

The sequence derives from an adult who was a healthcare worker with PCR-confirmed SARS-CoV-2 infection or an uninfected control (not recorded which). The material was whole blood, obtained at baseline. The sequence is built from TRBV7-9 and TRBJ2-1, and 8 junctional nucleotides match TRBD2. The sequenced DNA is TGTGCCAGCAGCCCTAGCGGGTTCTCCTACAATGAGCAGTTCTTC. This encodes CASSPSGFSYNEQFF.